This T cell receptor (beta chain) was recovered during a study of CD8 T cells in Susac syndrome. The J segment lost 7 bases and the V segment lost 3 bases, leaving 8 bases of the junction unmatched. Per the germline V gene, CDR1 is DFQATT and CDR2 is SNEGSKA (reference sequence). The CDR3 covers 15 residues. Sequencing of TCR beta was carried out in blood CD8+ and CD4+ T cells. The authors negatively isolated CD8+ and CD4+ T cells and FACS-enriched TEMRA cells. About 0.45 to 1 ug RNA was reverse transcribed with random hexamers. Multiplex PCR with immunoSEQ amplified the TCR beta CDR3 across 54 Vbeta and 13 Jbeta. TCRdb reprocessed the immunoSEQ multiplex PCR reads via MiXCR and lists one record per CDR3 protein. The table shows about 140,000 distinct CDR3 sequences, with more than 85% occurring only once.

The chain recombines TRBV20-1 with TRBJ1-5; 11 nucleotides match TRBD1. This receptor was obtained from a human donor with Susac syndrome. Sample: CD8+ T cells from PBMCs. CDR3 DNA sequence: TGCAGTGCTAGGGTTGGACAGGGGGCGGGCCAGCCCCAGCATTTT. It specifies CSARVGQGAGQPQHF.